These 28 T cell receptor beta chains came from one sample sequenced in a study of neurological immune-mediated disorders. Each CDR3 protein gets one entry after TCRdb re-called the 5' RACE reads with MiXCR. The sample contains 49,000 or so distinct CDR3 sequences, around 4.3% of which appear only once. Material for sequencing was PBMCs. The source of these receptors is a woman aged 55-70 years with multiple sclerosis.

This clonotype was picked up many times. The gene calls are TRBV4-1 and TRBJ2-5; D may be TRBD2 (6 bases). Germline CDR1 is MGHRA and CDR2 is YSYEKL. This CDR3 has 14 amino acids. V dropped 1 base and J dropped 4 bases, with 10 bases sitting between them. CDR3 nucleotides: TGCGCCAGCAGCCAAGGACTAGGGAGAGAGACCCAGTACTTC. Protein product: CASSQGLGRETQYF.

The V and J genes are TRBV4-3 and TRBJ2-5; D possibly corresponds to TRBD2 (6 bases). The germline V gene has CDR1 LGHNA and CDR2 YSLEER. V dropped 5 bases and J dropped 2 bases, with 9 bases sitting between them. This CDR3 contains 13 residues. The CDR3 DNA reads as TGCGCCAGCAGCAGCGGGCGACAAGAGACCCAGTACTTC. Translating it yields CASSSGRQETQYF.

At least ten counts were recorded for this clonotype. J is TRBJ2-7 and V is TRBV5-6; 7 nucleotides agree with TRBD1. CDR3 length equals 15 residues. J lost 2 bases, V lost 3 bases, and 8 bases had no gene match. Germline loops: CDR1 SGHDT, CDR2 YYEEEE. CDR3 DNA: TGTGCCAGCAGCTCAACTACCGGACAGGCCTACGAGCAGTACTTC. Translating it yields CASSSTTGQAYEQYF.

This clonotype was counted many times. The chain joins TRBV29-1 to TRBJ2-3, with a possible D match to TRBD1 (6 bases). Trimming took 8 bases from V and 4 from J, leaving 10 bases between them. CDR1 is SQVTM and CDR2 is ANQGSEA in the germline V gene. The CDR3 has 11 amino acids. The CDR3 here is CSSWGPDTQYF. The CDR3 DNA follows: TGCAGCTCATGGGGGCCAGATACGCAGTATTTT.

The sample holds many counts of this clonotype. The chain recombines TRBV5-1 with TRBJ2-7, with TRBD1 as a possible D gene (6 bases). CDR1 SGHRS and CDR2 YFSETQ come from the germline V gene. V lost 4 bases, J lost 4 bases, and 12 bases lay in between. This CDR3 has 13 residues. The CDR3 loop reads CASSKTGGYEQYF. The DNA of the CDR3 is TGCGCCAGCAGCAAGACAGGCGGATACGAGCAGTACTTC.

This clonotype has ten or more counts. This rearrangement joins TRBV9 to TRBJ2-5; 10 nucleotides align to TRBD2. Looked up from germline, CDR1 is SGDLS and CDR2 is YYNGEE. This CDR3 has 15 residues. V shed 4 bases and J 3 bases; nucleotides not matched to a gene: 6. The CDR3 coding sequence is TGTGCCAGCAGCTATCTAGCGGGAGTGGAAGAGACCCAGTACTTC. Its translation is CASSYLAGVEETQYF. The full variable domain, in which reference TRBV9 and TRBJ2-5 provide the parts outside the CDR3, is DSGVTQTPKHLITATGQRVTLRCSPRSGDLSVYWYQQSLDQGLQFLIQYYNGEERAKGNILERFSAQQFPDLHSELNLSSLELGDSALYFCASSYLAGVEETQYFGPGTRLLVL.

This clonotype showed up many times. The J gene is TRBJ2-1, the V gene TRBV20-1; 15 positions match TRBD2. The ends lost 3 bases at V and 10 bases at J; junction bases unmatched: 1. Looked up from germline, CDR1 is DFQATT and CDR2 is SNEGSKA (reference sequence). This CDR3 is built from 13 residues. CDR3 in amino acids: CSASGTSGREQFF. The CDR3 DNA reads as TGCAGTGCTAGCGGGACTAGCGGGAGGGAGCAGTTCTTC.

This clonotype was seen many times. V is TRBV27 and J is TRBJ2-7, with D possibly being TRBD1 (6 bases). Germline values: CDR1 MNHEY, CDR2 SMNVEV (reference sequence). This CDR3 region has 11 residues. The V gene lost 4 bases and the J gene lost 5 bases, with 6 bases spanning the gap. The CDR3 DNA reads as TGTGCCAGCAGTTCAGGGGACGAGCAGTACTTC. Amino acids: CASSSGDEQYF.

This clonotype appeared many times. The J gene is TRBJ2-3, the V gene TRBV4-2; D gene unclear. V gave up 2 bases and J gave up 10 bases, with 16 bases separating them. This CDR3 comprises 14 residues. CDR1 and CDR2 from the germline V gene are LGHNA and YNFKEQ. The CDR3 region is CASSQPPESLAQYF. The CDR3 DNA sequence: TGTGCCAGCAGCCAACCGCCGGAATCCCTTGCGCAGTATTTT.

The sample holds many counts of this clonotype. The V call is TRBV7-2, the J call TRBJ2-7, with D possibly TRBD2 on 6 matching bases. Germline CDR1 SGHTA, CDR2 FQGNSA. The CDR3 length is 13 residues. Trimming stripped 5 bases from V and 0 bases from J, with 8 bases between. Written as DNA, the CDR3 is TGTGCCAGCAGCCTTAGCGGCTCCTACGAGCAGTACGTC. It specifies CASSLSGSYEQYV.

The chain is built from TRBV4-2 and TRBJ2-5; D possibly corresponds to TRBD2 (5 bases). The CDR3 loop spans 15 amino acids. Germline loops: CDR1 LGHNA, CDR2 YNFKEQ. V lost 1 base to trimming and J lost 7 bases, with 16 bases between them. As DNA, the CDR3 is TGTGCCAGCAGCCAAGGAGGGCCCGCGCTTGTGACCCAGTACTTC. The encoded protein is CASSQGGPALVTQYF.

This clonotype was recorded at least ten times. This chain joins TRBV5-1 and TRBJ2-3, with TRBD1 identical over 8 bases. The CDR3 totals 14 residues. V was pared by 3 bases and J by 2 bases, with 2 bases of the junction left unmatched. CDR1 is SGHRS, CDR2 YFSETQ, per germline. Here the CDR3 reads CASSSQGATDTQYF. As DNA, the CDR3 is TGCGCCAGCAGCTCGCAGGGGGCCACAGATACGCAGTATTTT.

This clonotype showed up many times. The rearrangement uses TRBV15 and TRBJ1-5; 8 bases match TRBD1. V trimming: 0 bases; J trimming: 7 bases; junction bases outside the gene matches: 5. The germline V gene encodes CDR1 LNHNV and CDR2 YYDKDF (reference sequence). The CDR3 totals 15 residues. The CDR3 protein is CATSREPQGAQPQHF. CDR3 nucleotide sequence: TGTGCCACCAGCAGAGAGCCTCAGGGGGCCCAGCCCCAGCATTTT.

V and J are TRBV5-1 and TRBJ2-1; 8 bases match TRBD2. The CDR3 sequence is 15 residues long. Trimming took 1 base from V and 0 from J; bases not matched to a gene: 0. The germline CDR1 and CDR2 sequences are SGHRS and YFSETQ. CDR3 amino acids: CASSLTSGSYNEQFF. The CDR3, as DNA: TGCGCCAGCAGCTTGACTAGCGGCTCCTACAATGAGCAGTTCTTC. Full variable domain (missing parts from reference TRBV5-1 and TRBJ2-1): KAGVTQTPRYLIKTRGQQVTLSCSPISGHRSVSWYQQTPGQGLQFLFEYFSETQRNKGNFPGRFSGRQFSNSRSEMNVSTLELGDSALYLCASSLTSGSYNEQFFGPGTRLTVL.

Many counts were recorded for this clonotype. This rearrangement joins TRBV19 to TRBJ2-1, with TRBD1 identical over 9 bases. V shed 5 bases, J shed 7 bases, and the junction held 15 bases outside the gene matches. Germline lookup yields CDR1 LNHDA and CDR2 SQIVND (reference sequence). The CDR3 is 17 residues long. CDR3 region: CASSPTGGSLLWNEQFF. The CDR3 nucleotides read TGTGCCAGTAGTCCAACAGGGGGCTCCCTACTATGGAATGAGCAGTTCTTC.

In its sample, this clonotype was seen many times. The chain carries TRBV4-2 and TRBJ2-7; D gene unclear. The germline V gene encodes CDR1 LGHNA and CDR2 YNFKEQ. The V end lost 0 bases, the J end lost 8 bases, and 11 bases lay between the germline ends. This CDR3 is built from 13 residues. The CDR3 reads CASSQDLDLQQYF. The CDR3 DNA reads TGTGCCAGCAGCCAAGATCTTGACCTCCAGCAGTACTTC.

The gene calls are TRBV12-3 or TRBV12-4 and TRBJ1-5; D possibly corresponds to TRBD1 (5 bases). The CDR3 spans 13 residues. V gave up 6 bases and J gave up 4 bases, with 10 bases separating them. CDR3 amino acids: CASRKQENQPQHF. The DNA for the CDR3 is TGTGCCAGCAGGAAACAGGAGAATCAGCCCCAGCATTTT.

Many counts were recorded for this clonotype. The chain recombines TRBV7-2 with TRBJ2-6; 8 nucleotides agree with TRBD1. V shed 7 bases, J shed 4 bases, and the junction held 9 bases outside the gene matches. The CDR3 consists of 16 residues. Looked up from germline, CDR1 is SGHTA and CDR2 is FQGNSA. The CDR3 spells CASTPQGARGANVLTF. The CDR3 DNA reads TGTGCCAGCACCCCCCAGGGGGCGCGAGGGGCCAACGTCCTGACTTTC.

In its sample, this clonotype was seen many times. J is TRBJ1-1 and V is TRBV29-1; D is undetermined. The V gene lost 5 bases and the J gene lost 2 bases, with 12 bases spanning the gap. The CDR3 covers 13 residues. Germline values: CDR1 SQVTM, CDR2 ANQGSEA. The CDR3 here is CSVSWGGNTEAFF. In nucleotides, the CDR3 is TGCAGCGTTAGTTGGGGTGGTAACACTGAAGCTTTCTTT.

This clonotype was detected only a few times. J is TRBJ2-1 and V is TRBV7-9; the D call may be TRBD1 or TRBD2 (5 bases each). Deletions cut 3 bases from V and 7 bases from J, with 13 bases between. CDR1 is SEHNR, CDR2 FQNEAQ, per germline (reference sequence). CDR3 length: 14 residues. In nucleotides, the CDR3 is TGTGCCAGCAGCTTGCTAGAGGGGATAAATGAGCAGTTCTTC. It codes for CASSLLEGINEQFF.

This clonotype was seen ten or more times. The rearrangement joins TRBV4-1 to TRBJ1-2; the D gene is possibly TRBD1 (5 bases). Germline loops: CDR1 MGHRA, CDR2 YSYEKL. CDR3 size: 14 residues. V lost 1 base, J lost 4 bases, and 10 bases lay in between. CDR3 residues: CASSQAGTIYGYTF. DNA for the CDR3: TGCGCCAGCAGCCAAGCAGGGACTATCTATGGCTACACCTTC.

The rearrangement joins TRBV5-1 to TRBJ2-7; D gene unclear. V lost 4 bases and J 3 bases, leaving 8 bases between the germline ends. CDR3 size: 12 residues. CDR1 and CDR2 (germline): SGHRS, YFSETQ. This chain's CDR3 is CASSLDNYEQYF. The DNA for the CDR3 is TGCGCCAGCAGCCTTGACAACTACGAGCAGTACTTC.

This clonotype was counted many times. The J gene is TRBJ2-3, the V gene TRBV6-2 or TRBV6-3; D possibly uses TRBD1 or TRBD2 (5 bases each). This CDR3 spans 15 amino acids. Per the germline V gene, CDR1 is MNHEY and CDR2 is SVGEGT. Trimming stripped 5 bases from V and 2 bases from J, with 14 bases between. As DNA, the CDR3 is TGTGCCAGCAGTACTAGGGACGGGTTCACAGATACGCAGTATTTT. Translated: CASSTRDGFTDTQYF.

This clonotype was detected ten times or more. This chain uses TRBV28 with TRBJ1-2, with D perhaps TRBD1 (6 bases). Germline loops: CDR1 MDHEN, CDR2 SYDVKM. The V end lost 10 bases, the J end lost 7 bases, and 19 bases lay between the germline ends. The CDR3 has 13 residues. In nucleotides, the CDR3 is TGTGCCACCCCGACAGGTGAAGCGAGTGGCTACACCTTC. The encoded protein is CATPTGEASGYTF.

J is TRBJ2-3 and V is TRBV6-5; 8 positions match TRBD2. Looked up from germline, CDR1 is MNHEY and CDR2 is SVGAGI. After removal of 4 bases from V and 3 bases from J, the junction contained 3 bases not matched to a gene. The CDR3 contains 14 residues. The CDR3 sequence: CASSSRLATDTQYF. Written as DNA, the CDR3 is TGTGCCAGCAGTTCCCGACTAGCGACAGATACGCAGTATTTT.

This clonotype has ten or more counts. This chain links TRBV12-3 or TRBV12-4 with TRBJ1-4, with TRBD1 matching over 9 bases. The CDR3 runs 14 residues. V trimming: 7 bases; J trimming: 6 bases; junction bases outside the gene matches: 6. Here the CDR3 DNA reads TGTGCCAGCACCCCGGGACAGGGAGATGAAAAACTGTTTTTT. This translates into CASTPGQGDEKLFF.

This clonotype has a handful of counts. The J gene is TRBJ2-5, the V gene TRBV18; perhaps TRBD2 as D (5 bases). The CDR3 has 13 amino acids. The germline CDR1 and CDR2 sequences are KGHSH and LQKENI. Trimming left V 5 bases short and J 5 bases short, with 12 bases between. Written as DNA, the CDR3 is TGTGCCAGCTCAGTCGGAGGCAGGGAGACCCAGTACTTC. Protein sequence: CASSVGGRETQYF.

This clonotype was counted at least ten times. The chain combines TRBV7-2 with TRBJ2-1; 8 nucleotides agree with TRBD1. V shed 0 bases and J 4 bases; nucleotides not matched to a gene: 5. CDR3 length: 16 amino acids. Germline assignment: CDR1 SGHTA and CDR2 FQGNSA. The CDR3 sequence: CASSLALGQGYNEQFF. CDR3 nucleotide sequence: TGTGCCAGCAGCTTAGCGCTAGGACAGGGTTACAATGAGCAGTTCTTC.